This T cell receptor (beta chain) appears in the sequencing data of a study of blood T cell repertoires in COVID-19. Across the whole study: Samples representing acute and convalescent COVID-19 were sourced from the United States, Italy and Spain.

The table lists this clone with a few counts. V dropped 2 bases and J dropped 0 bases, with 11 bases sitting between them. The germline gives CDR1 MNHNY, CDR2 SVGAGI (reference sequence). The CDR3 spans 16 residues. Original handling: Amplification of reference gene primers was used by the study to estimate nucleated cell counts. Repertoires were generated with immunoSEQ multiplex PCR, while TCRdb's copy carries only in-frame clones and drops some. V and J calls and clone size are those listed in that table; D and trimming were worked out from the DNA. The top ten hold over 7.5% of the sample, which has 110,000 or so clones, about 80% seen once.

The V and J genes are TRBV6-6 and TRBJ2-1, with TRBD2 as a possible D gene (5 bases). The TCR comes from a woman aged 40-49 years with acute or convalescent COVID-19. The sample taken for sequencing was peripheral blood. The CDR3 nucleotides read TGTGCCAGCAGTTACGTGGGCGGGCGCTCCTACAATGAGCAGTTCTTC. Encoded protein: CASSYVGGRSYNEQFF.